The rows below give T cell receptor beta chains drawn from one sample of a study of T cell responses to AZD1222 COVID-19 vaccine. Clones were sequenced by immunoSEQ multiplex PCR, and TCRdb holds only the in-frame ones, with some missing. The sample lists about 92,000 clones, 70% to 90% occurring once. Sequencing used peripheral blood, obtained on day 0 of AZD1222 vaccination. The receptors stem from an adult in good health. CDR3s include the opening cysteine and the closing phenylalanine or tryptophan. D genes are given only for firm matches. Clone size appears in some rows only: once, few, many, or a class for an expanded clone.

TGTGCCAGCAGTTACTCGTCGGCAGGGGGAGGTGAAAAACTGTTTTTT	CASSYSSAGGGEKLFF	once	TRBJ1-4	TRBV6-5	TRBD1
TGCGCCAGCAGCCCTGGACTAGCGGGAGTTTCCGAGCAGTACTTC	CASSPGLAGVSEQYF	.	TRBJ2-7	TRBV4-1	TRBD2
TGTGCCAGCAGTGGTAGGGGCTCTGGAAACACCATATATTTT	CASSGRGSGNTIYF	.	TRBJ1-3	TRBV2	.
TGTGCCAGCAGCCTATATAGCTCCTACAATGAGCAGTTCTTC	CASSLYSSYNEQFF	.	TRBJ2-1	TRBV14	.
TGTGCCAGCAGCTCAAGACAGATCCAAAACTATGGCTACACCTTC	CASSSRQIQNYGYTF	.	TRBJ1-2	TRBV5-6	.
TGTGCCACCAGCCTCCGGGACAGAGCGTTCTCTGGAAACACCATATATTTT	CATSLRDRAFSGNTIYF	.	TRBJ1-3	TRBV15	TRBD1
TGTGCCAGCAGCTCCCCGAGGACAGGGGCTGAAAAACTGTTTTTT	CASSSPRTGAEKLFF	.	TRBJ1-4	TRBV7-9	TRBD1
TGTGCCAGCAGCTTAAGGACTGAGAATCAGCCCCAGCATTTT	CASSLRTENQPQHF	.	TRBJ1-5	TRBV5-5	.
TGTGCCAGCTCACCAGACAGCAATCAGCCCCAGCATTTT	CASSPDSNQPQHF	.	TRBJ1-5	TRBV18	.
TGTGCCTGGAGTAACGAAGCGGGGGGGCCTGTAGATACGCAGTATTTT	CAWSNEAGGPVDTQYF	.	TRBJ2-3	TRBV30	TRBD2
TGTGCCAGCAGCCATGTCCGGGACAGGGGGCGTAGAAACTATGGCTACACCTTC	CASSHVRDRGRRNYGYTF	.	TRBJ1-2	TRBV3-1/TRBV3-2	TRBD1
TGTGCCACCAGCAGAGTGTCTAGCGGGACCGGTCTCCATGAGCAGTTCTTC	CATSRVSSGTGLHEQFF	.	TRBJ2-1	TRBV15	TRBD2
TGTGCCAGCAGCCCACCAGGGCGGTATGGCTACACCTTC	CASSPPGRYGYTF	.	TRBJ1-2	TRBV7-9	.
TGCAGTGCTCCGAGTTCCTACGAGCAGTACTTC	CSAPSSYEQYF	.	TRBJ2-7	TRBV20-1	.
TGTGCCAGCAGTTACCCGGGTCTAAAAGAGACCCAGTACTTC	CASSYPGLKETQYF	few	TRBJ2-5	TRBV6-6	.
TGCGCCAGCAGCCCGGCCGTGGGGGGTGGCTACACCTTC	CASSPAVGGGYTF	.	TRBJ1-2	TRBV5-1	.
TGTGCCAGCAGTTACAGAGGTTCGGGGACCTACGAGCAGTACTTC	CASSYRGSGTYEQYF	.	TRBJ2-7	TRBV6-5	.
TGCGCCAGCAGCCATACAGGGGTAGGGGAAAAACTGTTTTTT	CASSHTGVGEKLFF	few	TRBJ1-4	TRBV5-1	TRBD1
TGTGCCAGCAGTTTATATCGGAACTATGGCTACACCTTC	CASSLYRNYGYTF	.	TRBJ1-2	TRBV28	.
TGTGCCAGCAGCCGGGTAGCAGGGGGCGGCGGGGAGACCCAGTACTTC	CASSRVAGGGGETQYF	once	TRBJ2-5	TRBV7-2	TRBD1
TGTGCCAGCAGCGAGCCGGACAGGGACCACGAGCAGTACTTC	CASSEPDRDHEQYF	.	TRBJ2-7	TRBV2	TRBD1
TGTGCCAGCAGCTTACAAATAACCGGAAACACCATATATTTT	CASSLQITGNTIYF	.	TRBJ1-3	TRBV7-2	.
TGTGCCAGCAGTGAGGCAGGGGGTACTGGGGCCAACGTCCTGACTTTC	CASSEAGGTGANVLTF	.	TRBJ2-6	TRBV2	TRBD1
TGTGCCAGCAGCTTAGTGTCGGGGAACTATGGCTACACCTTC	CASSLVSGNYGYTF	.	TRBJ1-2	TRBV7-8	.
TGTGCCAGCAGCCCCCCAGCGGGGGGCGGAGGTACAGATACGCAGTATTTT	CASSPPAGGGGTDTQYF	.	TRBJ2-3	TRBV7-9	TRBD2
TGTGCCAGCAGTATAAGCAGATTCTACGAGCAGTACTTC	CASSISRFYEQYF	.	TRBJ2-7	TRBV27	.
TGCGCCAGCAGCAACGACAGGGGGCTGCTGGAAGAGCAGTACTTC	CASSNDRGLLEEQYF	.	TRBJ2-7	TRBV5-1	TRBD1
TGTGCCAGCAGGTTTTCCGGGACAGTGAATGAAAAACTGTTTTTT	CASRFSGTVNEKLFF	.	TRBJ1-4	TRBV6-5	TRBD1
TGTGCCAGCAGCCTACTAGCGGGGTCAGATACGCAGTATTTT	CASSLLAGSDTQYF	.	TRBJ2-3	TRBV11-2	TRBD2
TGTGCCAGCAGTCCGGGACACTCCAACGAGCAGTACTTC	CASSPGHSNEQYF	.	TRBJ2-7	TRBV28	.
TGTGCCAGCAGCTACCTTACTAGCGGGGAGACCCAGTACTTC	CASSYLTSGETQYF	.	TRBJ2-5	TRBV11-2	TRBD2
TGTGCCAGCAGCTTGACGGTAACCAATGAGCAGTTCTTC	CASSLTVTNEQFF	once	TRBJ2-1	TRBV7-9	.
TGTGCCAGCAGTTACTCGAGGCAAAATGGGGAAGCTTTCTTT	CASSYSRQNGEAFF	.	TRBJ1-1	TRBV6-5	.
TGTGCCAGCAGTGAGGACAGGCTCTCTGGAAACACCATATATTTT	CASSEDRLSGNTIYF	.	TRBJ1-3	TRBV2	TRBD1
TGTGCCAGTAGTCCATCGACGGGAGGGCGAAGAGATACGCAGTATTTT	CASSPSTGGRRDTQYF	.	TRBJ2-3	TRBV19	TRBD2
TGTGCCAGCAGCCCCCAGAGGGTGGGAGTCCCCTACAATGAGCAGTTCTTC	CASSPQRVGVPYNEQFF	.	TRBJ2-1	TRBV6-2/TRBV6-3	.
TGTGCCAGCCAGCGGACAGGGGCAACCGGGGAGCTGTTTTTT	CASQRTGATGELFF	.	TRBJ2-2	TRBV25-1	TRBD1
TGTGCCAGCAGCCTGGTGCTAGCGGGAGGGGGCCCCTACAATGAGCAGTTCTTC	CASSLVLAGGGPYNEQFF	.	TRBJ2-1	TRBV3-1/TRBV3-2	TRBD2
TGTGCCAGCAGCGCTACAGGGACCGGGGAGCTGTTTTTT	CASSATGTGELFF	.	TRBJ2-2	TRBV9	.
TGTGCCAGCAGCCTACAGGAGAACACTGAAGCTTTCTTT	CASSLQENTEAFF	.	TRBJ1-1	TRBV7-9	.
TGTGCCAGCAGACGTGATCAGGGTAGCCTCAATCAGCCCCAGCATTTT	CASRRDQGSLNQPQHF	once	TRBJ1-5	TRBV2	.
TGTGCCAGAAGCCCGGGCGGACACTTCTATGGCTACACCTTC	CARSPGGHFYGYTF	.	TRBJ1-2	TRBV5-3	.
TGTGCCAGCAGCCCCGACCGCCGGGAGACCCAGTACTTC	CASSPDRRETQYF	.	TRBJ2-5	TRBV12-3/TRBV12-4	.
TGTGCCAGCAGCGTAGCTGATTTGCGTTCACCCCTCCACTTT	CASSVADLRSPLHF	.	TRBJ1-6	TRBV9	.